This is a list of T cell receptor beta chains from one sample in a study of OX40 agonist ivuxolimab in advanced cancers. The protocol was immunoSEQ multiplex PCR, while the TCRdb copy is restricted to in-frame clones and leaves out a portion. Counted here are tens of thousands of clones, 88% occurring once; the ten biggest clones make up roughly 4.5%. Specimen: CD4+ or CD8+ T cells sorted from blood, collected in a trial of the OX40 agonist ivuxolimab. The receptor source for this set is an adult with an advanced solid tumor such as melanoma, head and neck, liver or kidney cancer. CDR3s leave out the opening cysteine and the closing phenylalanine or tryptophan. Each record gives: V gene, J gene, CDR3 protein.

V gene: TRBV28
J gene: TRBJ2-3
CDR3 protein: ASSAMTSGSWDTQY

V gene: TRBV6-1
J gene: TRBJ2-3
CDR3 protein: ASSESGTGTDTQY

V gene: TRBV30
J gene: TRBJ1-2
CDR3 protein: AWSRTVLSYGYT

V gene: TRBV11-1
J gene: TRBJ2-5
CDR3 protein: ASSLTRTGEETQY

V gene: TRBV10-3
J gene: TRBJ1-4
CDR3 protein: AISEGATNEKLF

V gene: TRBV29-1
J gene: TRBJ2-1
CDR3 protein: SGLSLGTHNEQF

V gene: TRBV5-1
J gene: TRBJ2-6
CDR3 protein: ASSPPGGANVLT

V gene: TRBV6-4
J gene: TRBJ2-2
CDR3 protein: ASSPWTGANTGELF

V gene: TRBV5-1
J gene: TRBJ2-3
CDR3 protein: ASSSGLAGEGIDTQY

V gene: TRBV4-2
J gene: TRBJ2-5
CDR3 protein: ASSQAAGQETQY

V gene: TRBV9
J gene: TRBJ1-3
CDR3 protein: ASSEETGGAGNTIY

V gene: TRBV13
J gene: TRBJ1-2
CDR3 protein: ASSPRGDNYGYT

V gene: TRBV28
J gene: TRBJ2-7
CDR3 protein: ASSPVVGAYYEQY

V gene: TRBV18
J gene: TRBJ2-1
CDR3 protein: ASSPPMFPVNEQF

V gene: TRBV29-1
J gene: TRBJ2-1
CDR3 protein: SVGRTDNEQF

V gene: TRBV18
J gene: TRBJ2-7
CDR3 protein: ASSPIRASEQY

V gene: TRBV19
J gene: TRBJ2-7
CDR3 protein: ASSILRQLHEQY

V gene: TRBV4-1
J gene: TRBJ1-1
CDR3 protein: ASSQEEFRHNTEAF

V gene: TRBV4-2
J gene: TRBJ2-1
CDR3 protein: ASSQESSRGYNEQF

V gene: TRBV13
J gene: TRBJ2-3
CDR3 protein: ASSFGGRASSTDTQY

V gene: TRBV15
J gene: TRBJ2-7
CDR3 protein: ATSRDRTGNEQY

V gene: TRBV6-5
J gene: TRBJ2-7
CDR3 protein: ASSWSGRAGEQY

V gene: TRBV28
J gene: TRBJ2-7
CDR3 protein: ASSNRVDEQY

V gene: TRBV5-1
J gene: TRBJ2-2
CDR3 protein: ASSLDPPDTTWELF

V gene: TRBV7-6
J gene: TRBJ2-1
CDR3 protein: ASSLGSGLAGEAHEQF

V gene: TRBV7-6
J gene: TRBJ1-3
CDR3 protein: ASSLASPKSSGNTIY

V gene: TRBV4-2
J gene: TRBJ2-7
CDR3 protein: ASSQDGIAGVLSYEQY

V gene: TRBV2
J gene: TRBJ2-1
CDR3 protein: ASSDLGIGQF

V gene: TRBV2
J gene: TRBJ2-5
CDR3 protein: ASAGTTQETQY

V gene: TRBV18
J gene: TRBJ1-1
CDR3 protein: ASSPDRGTEAF

V gene: TRBV7-3
J gene: TRBJ2-1
CDR3 protein: ASSLNPAGGYNEQF

V gene: TRBV2
J gene: TRBJ1-2
CDR3 protein: ASRTGLNYGYT

V gene: TRBV25-1
J gene: TRBJ1-3
CDR3 protein: ASSDPGGLSGNTIY

V gene: TRBV27
J gene: TRBJ1-6
CDR3 protein: ASSSDRSYSPLH

V gene: TRBV28
J gene: TRBJ2-5
CDR3 protein: ASSLRSSSGSSGETQY

V gene: TRBV19
J gene: TRBJ1-1
CDR3 protein: ASSSWTVNTEAF

V gene: TRBV6-1
J gene: TRBJ1-4
CDR3 protein: ATKTGTTTEKLF

V gene: TRBV2
J gene: TRBJ2-7
CDR3 protein: ASNKGDRVSEQY

V gene: TRBV4-2
J gene: TRBJ2-1
CDR3 protein: ASSQDLQGVSSYNEQF